This T cell receptor (beta chain) comes out of a study of beta chain features in type 1 diabetes. Overall study context: Patients looked much like healthy donors when it came to age, gender and cell yields.

This clone was found once. Germline-derived CDR1 and CDR2 are GTSNPN and SVGIG (reference sequence). CDR3 length equals 13 residues. The J segment lost 3 bases and the V segment lost 3 bases, leaving 4 bases of the junction unmatched. Investigators reverse transcribed all isolated RNA, so they sequenced expressed TCRB transcripts. The method was immunoSEQ multiplex PCR; TCRdb's version includes in-frame clones alone and lacks a portion of them. Of over 15,000 clones in the sample, roughly 56% were seen once. The receptor was isolated from a woman in her late teens or twenties in good health. The source material was stem cell memory CD4+ T cells from blood. This sequence joins TRBV30 and TRBJ1-1; 7 nucleotides line up with TRBD1. The DNA for the CDR3 is TGTGCCTGGAGCGGTACAGGGGACACTGAAGCTTTCTTT. This sequence encodes CAWSGTGDTEAFF.